What follows describes a single T cell receptor (beta chain). This receptor's antigen is unknown. No base quality information exists; no much larger clone differs at one position. All of the isolated RNA was reverse transcribed with the High Capacity cDNA Reverse Transcription Kit, so expressed TCRB transcripts were sequenced. Deep immunoSEQ sequencing was applied to naive, central memory and regulatory T cell samples, giving an average of about 3.6 million total reads per sample. Sorted cells were lysed in RLT buffer and RNA was extracted with DNase-treated RNeasy Micro or Mini kits, depending on cell number. Each cell subset was processed separately to prevent cross-contamination, with patient and healthy donor samples processed together. The immunoSEQ multiplex PCR was used to amplify TCRB sequences from cDNA, yielding 87-bp fragments that span the CDR3 region. Amplicons were sequenced on the Illumina HiSeq platform. In the paper's pipeline: Synthetic template baselines were used to correct PCR bias computationally, reads within Hamming distance 2 were collapsed together, and singletons that could not be merged were discarded. Reads were aligned to IMGT to assign V, D and J genes, CDR3 length, and insertions or deletions at six rearrangement sites. Within each subset, clonotype counts were normalized to sorted cell number, after which true diversity and Gini coefficients were computed with the tcR R package. The overlap coefficient, calculated on TCRB nucleotide sequences, was used to measure repertoire sharing. As a proxy for the pre-selection repertoire, out-of-frame TCRB sequences from naive cells were analyzed. TCRdb provides this immuneACCESS table in a form limited to in-frame rearrangements. Some clones are lacking; in checked studies, under half of them reflect an unresolved V gene, and why the rest are absent is not known. V, J and clone size are those of that table, while D and trimming were read from the DNA. For this sample the table gives 900,000 or so clones, of which around a sixth were detected only once. Of the sample, about 0.02% is held by the ten largest clones.

From cysteine to phenylalanine, the CDR3 is 17 amino acids long. Of the read, only the CDR3 DNA is kept; its 51 bases are in frame from base 1. After removal of 5 bases from V and 6 bases from J, the junction retains 16 bases not matched to a gene. Reading the germline V gene gives CDR1 MDHEN and CDR2 SYDVKM. Each donor gave one peripheral blood draw, averaging roughly 100 mL, which was collected into heparinised tubes. A BD FACSAria II was used to sort naive, central memory, regulatory and stem cell-like memory CD4+ T cells with a panel that included CD45RO, CCR7, CD25, CD127, CD95 and CD27. All sorted populations exceeded 95% purity. PBMCs were isolated immediately by Lymphoprep density gradient centrifugation and stained directly without culture. Samples were stained and sorted in pairs, with one healthy donor and one patient per experiment, so that batch effects were minimized. This sample is drawn from a study of beta chain features in type 1 diabetes (dated by TCRdb to 2016 to 2018). The study in broad terms: No differences in mean age, gender distribution, total cell number or subset yield were found between patients and healthy donors. Across all samples, approximately 98,000,000 sorted cells were examined, and cell number per subset correlated strongly with RNA yield. The study compared the TCRB repertoires of sorted circulating CD4+ T cell subsets in recently diagnosed type 1 diabetes patients with those in matched healthy donors. Regulatory and stem cell-like memory subsets were obtained from only 8 patients and about 8 healthy donors, while naive and central memory subsets were obtained from all 30 or so donors.

The full study reports these points: Because cDNA was sequenced instead of genomic DNA, highly expressing activated cells could be over-represented, though the groups showed no difference in activation or CD3 levels. In all four CD4+ subsets, TCRB CDR3 length was moderately but significantly shorter in type 1 diabetes patients. At VDJ recombination sites, patients with type 1 diabetes made fewer insertions and deleted more nucleotides, a pattern implying thymic rearrangement abnormalities. Because small numbers of individuals were included in the HLA sub-analyses, any influence of HLA type on TCRB rearrangement was left unresolved. Shorter templates might be favored by PCR, yet because patient and control samples were amplified and corrected together, any such skew would affect both groups equally. Naive, central memory and regulatory TCRB repertoires appeared to be more similar among patients than among healthy donors.

The V and J segments used are TRBV28 and TRBJ2-1, with 7 bases matching TRBD2. The sequencing input was naive CD4+ T cells from blood. What the cell subset or site label conveys for this sample: true naive CD4+ T cells. This receptor was identified in a woman aged 18-29 years in good health. The base sequence is TGTGCCAGCAGTACCCTACTAGCGTCAGGAAGGGGCAATGAGCAGTTCTTC. Translation gives CASSTLLASGRGNEQFF. Reference TRBV28 and TRBJ2-1 genes cover what lies past the CDR3, so the full variable domain is DVKVTQSSRYLVKRTGEKVFLECVQDMDHENMFWYRQDPGLGLRLIYFSYDVKMKEKGDIPEGYSVSREKKERFSLILESASTNQTSMYLCASSTLLASGRGNEQFFGPGTRLTVL.